The T cell receptor (beta chain) described here comes from a study of T cell clonotyping in hematopoietic cell transplantation. Turning to the study itself: Pretransplant recipient samples were taken after cytoreduction. Study results and limitations: Without cell sorting, CD4 versus CD8 contributions remain unresolved.

Trimming removed 6 bases from V and 4 bases from J, with 16 bases in between. The CDR3 runs to 15 residues. The V gene's germline CDR1 is MNHEY and CDR2 SVGAGI. On this clone itself: Its antigen is as yet unknown.

Noted time point: recipient sample about 28 days before transplant, after cytoreduction. Sequenced by immunoSEQ multiplex PCR; TCRdb stores in-frame clones only, minus some. The table has about 21,000 clones, approximately 87% seen once; the top ten hold about 3.7%. This chain links TRBV6-5 with TRBJ1-3; D remains ambiguous. Sample: peripheral blood mononuclear cells, taken before stem cell transplant. The receptor comes from a man between 18 and 35 years old with biphenotypic leukemia. Some clones in this sample may be carry-over from other donors' samples. The CDR3 is CASSAVWGPGNTIYF. In DNA, the CDR3 is TGTGCCAGCAGCGCCGTTTGGGGTCCGGGAAACACCATATATTTT.